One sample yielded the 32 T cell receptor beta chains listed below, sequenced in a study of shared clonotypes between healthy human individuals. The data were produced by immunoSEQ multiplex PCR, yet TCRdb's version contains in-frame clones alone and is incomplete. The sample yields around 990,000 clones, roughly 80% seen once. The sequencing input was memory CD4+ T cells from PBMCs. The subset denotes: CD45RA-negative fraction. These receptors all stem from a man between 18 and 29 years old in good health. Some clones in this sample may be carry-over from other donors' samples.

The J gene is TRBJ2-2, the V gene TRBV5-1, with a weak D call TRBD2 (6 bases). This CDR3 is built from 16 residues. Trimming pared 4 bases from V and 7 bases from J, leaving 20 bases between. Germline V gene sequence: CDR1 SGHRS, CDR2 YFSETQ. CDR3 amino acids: CASSPISGISGGELFF. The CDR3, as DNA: TGCGCCAGCAGCCCCATTAGCGGAATTTCGGGCGGGGAGCTGTTTTTT.

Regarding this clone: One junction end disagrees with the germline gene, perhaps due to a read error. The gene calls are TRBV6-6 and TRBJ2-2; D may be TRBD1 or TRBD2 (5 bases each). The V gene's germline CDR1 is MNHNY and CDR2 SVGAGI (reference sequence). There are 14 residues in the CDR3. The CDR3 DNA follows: TGTGCCAGCAGGTCAGGGACGGGCACCTGGGAGCTGTTTTTT. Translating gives CASRSGTGTWELFF.

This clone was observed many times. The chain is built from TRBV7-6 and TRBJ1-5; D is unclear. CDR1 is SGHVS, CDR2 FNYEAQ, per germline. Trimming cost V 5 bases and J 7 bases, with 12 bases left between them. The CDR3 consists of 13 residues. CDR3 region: CASSREARQPQHF. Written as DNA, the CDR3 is TGTGCCAGCAGCCGGGAGGCACGACAGCCCCAGCATTTT.

CDR3 sequence: CASSSVQGWSEAFF. DNA for the CDR3: TGTGCCAGCAGTTCCGTCCAGGGGTGGTCCGAAGCTTTCTTT. The rearrangement joins TRBV6-5 to TRBJ1-1; D might be TRBD1 (6 bases). Germline lookup yields CDR1 MNHEY and CDR2 SVGAGI. Trimming left V 4 bases short and J 8 bases short, with 17 bases between. The CDR3 covers 14 residues.

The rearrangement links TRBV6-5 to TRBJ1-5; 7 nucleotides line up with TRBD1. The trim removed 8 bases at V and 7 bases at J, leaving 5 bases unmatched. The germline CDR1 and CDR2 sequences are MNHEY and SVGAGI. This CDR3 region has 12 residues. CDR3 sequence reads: CASGRGRQPQHF. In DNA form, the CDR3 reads TGTGCCAGCGGCAGGGGGAGGCAGCCCCAGCATTTT.

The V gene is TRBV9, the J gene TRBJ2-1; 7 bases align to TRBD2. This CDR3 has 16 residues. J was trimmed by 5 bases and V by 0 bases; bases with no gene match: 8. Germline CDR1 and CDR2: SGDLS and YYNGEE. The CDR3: CASSVAGAGRHNEQFF. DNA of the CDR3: TGTGCCAGCAGCGTAGCTGGAGCGGGAAGGCACAATGAGCAGTTCTTC. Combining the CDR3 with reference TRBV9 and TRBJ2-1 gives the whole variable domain DSGVTQTPKHLITATGQRVTLRCSPRSGDLSVYWYQQSLDQGLQFLIQYYNGEERAKGNILERFSAQQFPDLHSELNLSSLELGDSALYFCASSVAGAGRHNEQFFGPGTRLTVL.

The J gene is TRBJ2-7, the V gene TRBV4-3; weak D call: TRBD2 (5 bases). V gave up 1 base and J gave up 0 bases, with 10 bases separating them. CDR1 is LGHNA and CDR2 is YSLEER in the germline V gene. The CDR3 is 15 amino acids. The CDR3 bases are TGCGCCAGCAGCCAAGTGAGCGGTCGCTCCTACGAGCAGTACTTC. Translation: CASSQVSGRSYEQYF.

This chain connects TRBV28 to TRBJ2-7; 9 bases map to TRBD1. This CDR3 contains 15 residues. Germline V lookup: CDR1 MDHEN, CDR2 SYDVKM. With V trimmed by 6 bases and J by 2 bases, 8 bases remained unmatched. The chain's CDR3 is CASSQRQGGTYEQYF. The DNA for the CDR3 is TGTGCCAGCAGCCAAAGACAGGGGGGAACCTACGAGCAGTACTTC.

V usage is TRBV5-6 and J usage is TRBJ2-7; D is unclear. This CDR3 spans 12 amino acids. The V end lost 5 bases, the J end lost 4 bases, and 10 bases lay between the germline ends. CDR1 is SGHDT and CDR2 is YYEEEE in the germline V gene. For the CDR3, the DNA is TGTGCCAGCAGTAGAGCGCGGTACGAGCAGTACTTC. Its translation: CASSRARYEQYF.

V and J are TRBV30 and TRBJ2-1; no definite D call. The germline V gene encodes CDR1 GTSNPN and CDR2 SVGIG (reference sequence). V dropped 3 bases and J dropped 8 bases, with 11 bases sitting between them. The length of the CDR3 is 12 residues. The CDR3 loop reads CAWRTRQDEQFF. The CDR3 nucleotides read TGTGCCTGGAGAACCCGCCAGGATGAGCAGTTCTTC.

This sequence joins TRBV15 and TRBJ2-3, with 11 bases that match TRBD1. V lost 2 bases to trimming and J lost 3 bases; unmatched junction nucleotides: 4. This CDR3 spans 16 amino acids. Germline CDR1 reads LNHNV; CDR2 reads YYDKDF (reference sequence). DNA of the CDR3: TGTGCCACCAGCAGATGGACAGGGGGCTGGACAGATACGCAGTATTTT. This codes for CATSRWTGGWTDTQYF.

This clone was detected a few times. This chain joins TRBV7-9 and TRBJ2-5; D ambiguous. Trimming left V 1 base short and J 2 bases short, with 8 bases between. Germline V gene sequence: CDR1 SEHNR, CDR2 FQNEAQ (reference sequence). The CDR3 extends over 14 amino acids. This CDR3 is CASSLGLFQETQYF. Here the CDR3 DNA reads TGTGCCAGCAGCTTAGGGCTGTTTCAAGAGACCCAGTACTTC.

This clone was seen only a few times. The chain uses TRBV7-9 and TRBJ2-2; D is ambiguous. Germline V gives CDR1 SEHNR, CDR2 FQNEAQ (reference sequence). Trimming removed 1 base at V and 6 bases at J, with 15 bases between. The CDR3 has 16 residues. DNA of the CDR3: TGTGCCAGCAGCTTAGAAACCCTATTTCGTCCCGGGGAGCTGTTTTTT. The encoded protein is CASSLETLFRPGELFF.

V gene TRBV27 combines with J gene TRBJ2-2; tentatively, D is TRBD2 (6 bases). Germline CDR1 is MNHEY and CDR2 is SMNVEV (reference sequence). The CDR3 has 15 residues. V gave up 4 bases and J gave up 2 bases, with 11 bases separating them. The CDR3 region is CASSSGVGNTGELFF. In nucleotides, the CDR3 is TGTGCCAGCAGTTCGGGGGTGGGTAACACCGGGGAGCTGTTTTTT.

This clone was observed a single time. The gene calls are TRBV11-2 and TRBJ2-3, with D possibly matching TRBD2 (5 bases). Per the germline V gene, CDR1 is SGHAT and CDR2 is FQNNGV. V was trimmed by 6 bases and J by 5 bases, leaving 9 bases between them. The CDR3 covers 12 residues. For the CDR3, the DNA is TGTGCCAGCAGTTCCGAGGGAGATACGCAGTATTTT. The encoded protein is CASSSEGDTQYF.

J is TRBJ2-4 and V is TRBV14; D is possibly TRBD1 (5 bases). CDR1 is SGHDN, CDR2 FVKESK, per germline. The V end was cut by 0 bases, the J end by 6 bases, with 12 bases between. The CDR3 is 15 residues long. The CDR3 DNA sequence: TGTGCCAGCAGCCAAGACCTCAGGGAAAGAAACATTCAGTACTTC. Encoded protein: CASSQDLRERNIQYF.

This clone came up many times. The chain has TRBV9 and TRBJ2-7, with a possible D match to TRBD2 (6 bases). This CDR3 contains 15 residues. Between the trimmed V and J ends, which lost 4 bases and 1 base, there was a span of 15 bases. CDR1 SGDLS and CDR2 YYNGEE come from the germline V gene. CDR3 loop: CASSRGDSYSYEQYF. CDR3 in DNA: TGTGCCAGCAGCCGAGGGGACTCTTATTCCTACGAGCAGTACTTC. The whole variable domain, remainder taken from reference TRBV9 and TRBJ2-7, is DSGVTQTPKHLITATGQRVTLRCSPRSGDLSVYWYQQSLDQGLQFLIQYYNGEERAKGNILERFSAQQFPDLHSELNLSSLELGDSALYFCASSRGDSYSYEQYFGPGTRLTVT.

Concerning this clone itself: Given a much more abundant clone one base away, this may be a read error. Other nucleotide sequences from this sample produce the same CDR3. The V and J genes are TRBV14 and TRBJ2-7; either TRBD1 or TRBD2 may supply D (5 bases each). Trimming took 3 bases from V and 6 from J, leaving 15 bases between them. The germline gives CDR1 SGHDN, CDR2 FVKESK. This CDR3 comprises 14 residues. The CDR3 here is CASSHPGQAREQYF. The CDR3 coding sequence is TGTGCCAGCAGCCACCCGGGGCAGGCGCGCGAGCAGTACTTC.

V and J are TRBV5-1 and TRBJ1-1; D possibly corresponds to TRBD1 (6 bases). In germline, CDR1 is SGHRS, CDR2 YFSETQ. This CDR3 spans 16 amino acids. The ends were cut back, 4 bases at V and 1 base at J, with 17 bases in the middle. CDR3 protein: CASSLGDRQWNTEAFF. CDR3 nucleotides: TGCGCCAGCAGCCTAGGTGACAGGCAGTGGAACACTGAAGCTTTCTTT.

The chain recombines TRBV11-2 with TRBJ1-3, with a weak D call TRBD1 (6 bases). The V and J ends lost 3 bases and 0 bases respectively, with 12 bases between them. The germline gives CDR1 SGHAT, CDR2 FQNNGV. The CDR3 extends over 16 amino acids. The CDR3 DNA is TGTGCCAGCAGCTTCCTGACAGGTCGCTCTGGAAACACCATATATTTT. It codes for CASSFLTGRSGNTIYF.

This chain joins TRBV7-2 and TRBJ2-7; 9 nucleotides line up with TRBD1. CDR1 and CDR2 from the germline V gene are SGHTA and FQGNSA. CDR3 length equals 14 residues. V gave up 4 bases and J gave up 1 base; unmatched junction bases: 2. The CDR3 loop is CASSWGQGSYEQYF. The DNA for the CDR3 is TGTGCCAGCAGCTGGGGACAGGGTTCCTACGAGCAGTACTTC.

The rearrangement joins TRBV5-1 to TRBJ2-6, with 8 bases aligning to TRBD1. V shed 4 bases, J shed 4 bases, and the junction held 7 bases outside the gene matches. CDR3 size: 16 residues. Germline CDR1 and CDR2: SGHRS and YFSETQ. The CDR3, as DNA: TGCGCCAGCAGCCTAAGACAGGGGTTGGGGGCCAACGTCCTGACTTTC. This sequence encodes CASSLRQGLGANVLTF.

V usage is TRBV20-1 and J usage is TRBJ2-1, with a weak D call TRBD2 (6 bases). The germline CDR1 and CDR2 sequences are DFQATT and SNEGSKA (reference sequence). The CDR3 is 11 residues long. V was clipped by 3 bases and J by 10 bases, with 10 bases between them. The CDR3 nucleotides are TGCAGTGCTAGTGGGGGGAGGGAGCAGTTCTTC. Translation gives CSASGGREQFF.

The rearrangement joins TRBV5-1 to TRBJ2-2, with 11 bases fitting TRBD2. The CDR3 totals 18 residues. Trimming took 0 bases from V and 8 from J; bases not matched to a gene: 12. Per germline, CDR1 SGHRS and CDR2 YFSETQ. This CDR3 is CASSLARGLAAPRGELFF. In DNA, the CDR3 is TGCGCCAGCAGCTTGGCAAGGGGACTAGCGGCCCCCCGAGGGGAGCTGTTTTTT. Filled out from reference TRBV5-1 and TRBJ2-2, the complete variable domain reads KAGVTQTPRYLIKTRGQQVTLSCSPISGHRSVSWYQQTPGQGLQFLFEYFSETQRNKGNFPGRFSGRQFSNSRSEMNVSTLELGDSALYLCASSLARGLAAPRGELFFGEGSRLTVL.

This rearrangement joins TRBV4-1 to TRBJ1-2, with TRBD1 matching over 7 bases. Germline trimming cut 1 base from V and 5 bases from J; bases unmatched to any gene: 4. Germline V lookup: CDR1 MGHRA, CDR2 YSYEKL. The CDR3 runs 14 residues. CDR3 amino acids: CASSQARRGYGYTF. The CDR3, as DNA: TGCGCCAGCAGCCAAGCACGCAGGGGGTATGGCTACACCTTC.

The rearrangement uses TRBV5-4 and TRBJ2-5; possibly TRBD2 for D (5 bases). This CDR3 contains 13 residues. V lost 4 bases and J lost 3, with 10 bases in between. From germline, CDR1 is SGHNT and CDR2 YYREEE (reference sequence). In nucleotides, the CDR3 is TGTGCCAGCAGCCAGGCGGGCGAAGAGACCCAGTACTTC. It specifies CASSQAGEETQYF.

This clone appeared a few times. The CDR3 reads CASKPGTGGNTIYF. The CDR3, as DNA: TGTGCCAGTAAACCGGGGACAGGCGGAAACACCATATATTTT. The chain employs TRBV19 and TRBJ1-3; 8 bases align to TRBD1. Germline CDR1 and CDR2: LNHDA and SQIVND (reference sequence). The trim removed 7 bases at V and 4 bases at J, leaving 6 bases unmatched. The CDR3 totals 14 residues. Drawing the rest from reference TRBV19 and TRBJ1-3, the complete variable domain is DGGITQSPKYLFRKEGQNVTLSCEQNLNHDAMYWYRQDPGQGLRLIYYSQIVNDFQKGDIAEGYSVSREKKESFPLTVTSAQKNPTAFYLCASKPGTGGNTIYFGEGSWLTVV.

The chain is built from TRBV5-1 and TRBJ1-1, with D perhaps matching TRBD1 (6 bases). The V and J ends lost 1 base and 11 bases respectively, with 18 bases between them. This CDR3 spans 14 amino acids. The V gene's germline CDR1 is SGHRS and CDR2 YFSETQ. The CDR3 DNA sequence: TGCGCCAGCAGCTTGACCAAGGACAGCCCGACGGCTTTCTTT. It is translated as CASSLTKDSPTAFF.

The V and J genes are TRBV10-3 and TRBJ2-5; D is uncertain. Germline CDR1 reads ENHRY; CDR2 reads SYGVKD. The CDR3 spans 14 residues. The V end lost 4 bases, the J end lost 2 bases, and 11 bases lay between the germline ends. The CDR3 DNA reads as TGTGCCATCAGTGCCCCTGACTTTCAAGAGACCCAGTACTTC. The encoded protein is CAISAPDFQETQYF.

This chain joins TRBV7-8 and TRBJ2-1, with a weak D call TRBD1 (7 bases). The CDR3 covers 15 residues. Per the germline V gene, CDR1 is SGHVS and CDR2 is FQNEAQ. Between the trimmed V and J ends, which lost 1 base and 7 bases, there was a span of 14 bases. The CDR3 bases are TGTGCCAGCAGCTTAGGGAGGGGGCGGTTAAATGAGCAGTTCTTC. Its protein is CASSLGRGRLNEQFF. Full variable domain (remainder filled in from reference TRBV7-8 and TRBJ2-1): GAGVSQSPRYKVAKRGQDVALRCDPISGHVSLFWYQQALGQGPEFLTYFQNEAQLDKSGLPSDRFFAERPEGSVSTLKIQRTQQEDSAVYLCASSLGRGRLNEQFFGPGTRLTVL.

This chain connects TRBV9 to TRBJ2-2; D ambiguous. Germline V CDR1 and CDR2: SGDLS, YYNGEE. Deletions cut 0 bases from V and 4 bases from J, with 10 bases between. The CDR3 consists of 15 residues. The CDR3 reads CASSVAARFTGELFF. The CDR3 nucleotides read TGTGCCAGCAGCGTAGCGGCCCGTTTCACCGGGGAGCTGTTTTTT.

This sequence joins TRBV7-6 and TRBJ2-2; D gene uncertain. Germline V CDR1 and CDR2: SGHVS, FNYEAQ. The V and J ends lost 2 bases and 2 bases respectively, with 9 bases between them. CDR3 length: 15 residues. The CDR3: CASSLYSPNTGELFF. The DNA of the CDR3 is TGTGCCAGCAGCTTATACAGCCCAAACACCGGGGAGCTGTTTTTT.